The entry that follows covers one T cell receptor beta chain sequence. The data derive from a study of PD-L1 blockade in urothelial cancer. Turning to the study itself: Males with bladder-origin urothelial cancer constituted twenty-five of 29 patients. Patients previously received 0 to 3 chemotherapy regimens.

Sequenced by immunoSEQ multiplex PCR; TCRdb stores in-frame clones only, minus some. The sample carries around 21,000 clones, roughly four fifths recorded once. J lost 6 bases, V lost 3 bases, and 13 bases had no gene match. The CDR3 extends over 16 amino acids. Germline loops: CDR1 MNHNS, CDR2 SASEGT. Time point of the sample: peripheral blood 6 weeks after treatment start. The receptor comes from a man in his fifties with urothelial cancer. J is TRBJ2-7 and V is TRBV6-1; TRBD1 matches at 8 bases. The sample in question was PBMCs, obtained around atezolizumab (anti-PD-L1) treatment. The CDR3 DNA sequence: TGTGCCAGCAGTGAGATGCCAGGACAGGGTAAGGGCGAGCAGTACGTC. Protein: CASSEMPGQGKGEQYV.